A single TCR beta chain is shown here with its context. The antigen remains unidentified. Genomic DNA in a quantity of around 2 micrograms was derived from cryopreserved PBMCs for TCR beta libraries. The data belong to a study of cytotoxic CD8 clonotypes in ibrutinib-treated CLL. Study summary: Among the patients, roughly ten presented as relapsed/refractory and about 15 as treatment-naive; 17 showed unmutated IGHV. The study, taken as a whole, reports: Baseline-level clonality went beyond age-matched healthy donors and moved in step with circulating CD8+ T-cell counts. Public clonotypes proved infrequent, and on treatment they shrank or remained steady.

Produced via immunoSEQ multiplex PCR; TCRdb's table is partial and in-frame only. There are roughly 250,000 clones in the sample; less than 75% occur only once, and 15% to 19% lies in the top ten. Germline CDR1 and CDR2: GTSNPN and SVGIG (reference sequence). V gave up 2 bases and J gave up 2 bases, with 7 bases separating them. The CDR3 runs 14 residues. The chain recombines TRBV30 with TRBJ2-6, with D hard to call. The TCR was taken from a human donor with chronic lymphocytic leukemia. This sample comprised PBMCs, obtained after 24 months of ibrutinib treatment. This CDR3 reads CAWSMAAGANVLTF. The CDR3 bases are TGTGCCTGGAGTATGGCAGCTGGGGCCAACGTCCTGACTTTC.